A selection of T cell receptor beta chains follows, all from one sample in a study of blood T cell repertoires in COVID-19. TCRdb keeps only in-frame clones here, not all; method: immunoSEQ multiplex PCR. The sample lists about 200,000 clones, just under 85% occurring once. Sequenced: peripheral blood. The receptors come from a human donor with acute or convalescent COVID-19. The donor label of this sample is uncertain. Both conserved end residues are trimmed from each CDR3. The order of the fields is V gene, CDR3 protein.

TRBV10-1,ASSGLQGAPEAF
TRBV29-1,SVITGFTGELF
TRBV7-9,ASSPWDRLRETQY
TRBV5-6,ASSSGTSSVDTQY
TRBV7-2,ASSSSSGGETQY
TRBV4-3,ASSQDRGGNTDTQY
TRBV12-3/TRBV12-4,ASSFGGAQPQH
TRBV5-1,ASSPWTGSTDTQY
TRBV11-2,ASSHILASIFNEQF
TRBV5-1,ASSLDQGSTGELF
TRBV18,ASSPSGSTSYNEQF
TRBV5-6,ASSFRDRGIYGYT
TRBV29-1,SVGTQGNNEQF